The rows below give T cell receptor beta chains drawn from one sample of a study of blood T cell repertoires in COVID-19. Clones were sequenced by immunoSEQ multiplex PCR, and TCRdb holds only the in-frame ones, with some missing. The sample holds roughly 330,000 clones, around 89% seen once. The sequenced sample was peripheral blood. These receptors were collected from a woman between 50 and 59 years old with active or convalescent COVID-19. CDR3s leave out the opening cysteine and the closing phenylalanine or tryptophan. D genes are given only for firm matches.

>TRBV7-8|.|TRBJ2-5|11
AAGGASGSAQY
>TRBV19|.|TRBJ1-5|12
ASSTQGRHQPQH
>TRBV7-9|TRBD2|TRBJ2-3|17
ASSSEFGTSGGQADTQY
>TRBV10-3|TRBD2|TRBJ2-7|16
AISVTSGGPSSKYEQY
>TRBV3-1/TRBV3-2|.|TRBJ1-1|13
ASSVLTGPNTEAF
>TRBV19|TRBD2|TRBJ2-2|17
ASSRVSGSRAVVTGELF
>TRBV3-1/TRBV3-2|TRBD2|TRBJ2-1|14
ASTPGAGGRNNEQF
>TRBV15|.|TRBJ2-3|10
ATRRGTDTQY
>TRBV4-2|TRBD1|TRBJ1-4|16
ASSQDPTTGGMDEKLF
>TRBV14|TRBD2|TRBJ2-3|13
ASSPGTSGRDTQY
>TRBV7-2|.|TRBJ2-7|11
ASSLAVTLEQY
>TRBV19|.|TRBJ2-7|12
ASSIVGFPREQY
>TRBV28|TRBD2|TRBJ2-1|12
ASSLGGRASEQF
>TRBV7-2|TRBD2|TRBJ2-1|14
ASSLDSGSSYNEQF
>TRBV2|.|TRBJ1-3|11
ASIRGSGNTIY
>TRBV6-6|TRBD1|TRBJ1-4|14
ASSYRPDRGNEKLF
>TRBV21-1|.|TRBJ1-4|13
ASSNNRGLYEKLF
>TRBV4-2|TRBD1|TRBJ1-1|15
ASSQVPQGGPRTEAF
>TRBV12-5|TRBD2|TRBJ2-2|14
ASGPTTSEITGELF
>TRBV27|.|TRBJ2-2|12
ASRVQAFTGELF
>TRBV7-2|TRBD1|TRBJ1-6|15
ASSLGPGTGYNSPLH
>TRBV6-4|TRBD1|TRBJ1-2|16
ASSDPRTRDRGAVGYT
>TRBV2|TRBD2|TRBJ2-5|13
ASSDGTSGAETQY
>TRBV2|.|TRBJ2-5|13
ASSESHRVEETQY